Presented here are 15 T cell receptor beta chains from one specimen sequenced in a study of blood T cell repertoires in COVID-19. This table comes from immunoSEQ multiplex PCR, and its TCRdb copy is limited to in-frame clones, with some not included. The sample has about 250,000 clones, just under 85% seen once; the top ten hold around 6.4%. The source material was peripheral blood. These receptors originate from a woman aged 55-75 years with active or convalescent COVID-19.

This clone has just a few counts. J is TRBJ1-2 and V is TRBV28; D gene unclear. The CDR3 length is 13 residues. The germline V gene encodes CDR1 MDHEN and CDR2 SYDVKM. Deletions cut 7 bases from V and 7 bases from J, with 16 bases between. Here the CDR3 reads CASTKAEAPGYTF. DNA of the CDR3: TGTGCCAGCACTAAAGCGGAAGCCCCTGGCTACACCTTC.

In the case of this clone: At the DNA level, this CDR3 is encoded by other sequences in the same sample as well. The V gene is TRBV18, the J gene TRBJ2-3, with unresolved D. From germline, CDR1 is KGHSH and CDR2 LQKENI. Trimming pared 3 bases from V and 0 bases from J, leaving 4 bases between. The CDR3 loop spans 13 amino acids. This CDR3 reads CASSPPSTDTQYF. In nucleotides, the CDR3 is TGTGCCAGCTCACCCCCTAGCACAGATACGCAGTATTTT.

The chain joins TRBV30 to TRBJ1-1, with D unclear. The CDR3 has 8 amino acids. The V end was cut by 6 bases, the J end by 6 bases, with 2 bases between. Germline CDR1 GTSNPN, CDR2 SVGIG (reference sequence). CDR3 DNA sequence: TGTGCCTGCGCTGAAGCTTTCTTT. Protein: CACAEAFF.

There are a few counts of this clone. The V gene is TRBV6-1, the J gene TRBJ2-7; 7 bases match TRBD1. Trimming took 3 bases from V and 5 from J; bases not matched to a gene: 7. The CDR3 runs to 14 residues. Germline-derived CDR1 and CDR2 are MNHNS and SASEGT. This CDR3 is CASSDRQGTHEQYV. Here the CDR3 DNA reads TGTGCCAGCAGTGACAGACAGGGAACCCACGAGCAGTACGTC.

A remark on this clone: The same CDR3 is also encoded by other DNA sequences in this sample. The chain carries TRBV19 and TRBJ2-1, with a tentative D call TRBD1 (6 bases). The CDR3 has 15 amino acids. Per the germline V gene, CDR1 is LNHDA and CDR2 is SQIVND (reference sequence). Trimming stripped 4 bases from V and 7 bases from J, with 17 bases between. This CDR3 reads CASSTGHGVGNEQFF. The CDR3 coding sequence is TGTGCCAGTAGTACGGGACATGGGGTGGGTAATGAGCAGTTCTTC.

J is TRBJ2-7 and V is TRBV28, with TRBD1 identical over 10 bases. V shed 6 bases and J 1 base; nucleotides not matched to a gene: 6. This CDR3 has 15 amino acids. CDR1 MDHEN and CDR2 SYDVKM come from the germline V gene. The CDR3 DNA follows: TGTGCCAGCAGCACCGGGACAGGGGCTTCCTACGAGCAGTACTTC. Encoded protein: CASSTGTGASYEQYF.

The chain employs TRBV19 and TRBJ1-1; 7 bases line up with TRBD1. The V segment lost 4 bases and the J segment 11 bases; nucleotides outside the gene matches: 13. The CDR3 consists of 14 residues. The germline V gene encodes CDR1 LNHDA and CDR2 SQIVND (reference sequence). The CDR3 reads CASSNTAGGRPAFF. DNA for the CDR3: TGTGCCAGTAGTAACACTGCAGGGGGGCGGCCGGCTTTCTTT.

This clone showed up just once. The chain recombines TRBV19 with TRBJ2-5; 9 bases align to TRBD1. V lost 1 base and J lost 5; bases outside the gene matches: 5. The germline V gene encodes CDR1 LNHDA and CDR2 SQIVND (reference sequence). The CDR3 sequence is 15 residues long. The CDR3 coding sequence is TGTGCCAGTAGTATAGGGGGGACAGGGCGGGAGACCCAGTACTTC. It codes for CASSIGGTGRETQYF.

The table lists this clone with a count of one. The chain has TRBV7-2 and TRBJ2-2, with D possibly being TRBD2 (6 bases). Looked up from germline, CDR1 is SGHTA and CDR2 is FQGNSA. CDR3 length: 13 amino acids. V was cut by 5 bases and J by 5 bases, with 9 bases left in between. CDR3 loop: CASSQLATGELFF. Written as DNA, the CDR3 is TGTGCCAGCAGCCAGCTAGCGACCGGGGAGCTGTTTTTT.

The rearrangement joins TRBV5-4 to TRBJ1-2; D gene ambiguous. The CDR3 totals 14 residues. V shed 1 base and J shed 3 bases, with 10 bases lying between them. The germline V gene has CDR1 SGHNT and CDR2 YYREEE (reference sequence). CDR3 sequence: CASSLSGVDYGYTF. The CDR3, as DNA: TGTGCCAGCAGCTTGTCCGGAGTCGACTATGGCTACACCTTC.

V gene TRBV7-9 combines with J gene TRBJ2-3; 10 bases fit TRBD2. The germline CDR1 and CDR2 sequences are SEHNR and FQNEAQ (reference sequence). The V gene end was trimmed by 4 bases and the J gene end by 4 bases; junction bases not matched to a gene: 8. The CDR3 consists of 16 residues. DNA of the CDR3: TGTGCCAGCAGCTCAGGGACTAGCGCCCTTCCAGATACGCAGTATTTT. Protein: CASSSGTSALPDTQYF.

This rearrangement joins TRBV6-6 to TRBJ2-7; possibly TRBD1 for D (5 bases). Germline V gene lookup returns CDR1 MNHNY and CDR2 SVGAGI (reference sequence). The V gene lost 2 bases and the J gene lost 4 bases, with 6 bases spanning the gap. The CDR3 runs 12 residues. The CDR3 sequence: CASSYDSYEQYF. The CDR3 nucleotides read TGTGCCAGCAGTTACGACAGTTACGAGCAGTACTTC.

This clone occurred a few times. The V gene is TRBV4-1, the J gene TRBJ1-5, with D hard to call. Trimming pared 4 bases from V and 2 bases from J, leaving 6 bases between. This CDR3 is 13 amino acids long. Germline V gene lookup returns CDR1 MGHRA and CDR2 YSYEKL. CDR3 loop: CASSPVGNQPQHF. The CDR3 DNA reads TGCGCCAGCAGCCCGGTAGGCAATCAGCCCCAGCATTTT.

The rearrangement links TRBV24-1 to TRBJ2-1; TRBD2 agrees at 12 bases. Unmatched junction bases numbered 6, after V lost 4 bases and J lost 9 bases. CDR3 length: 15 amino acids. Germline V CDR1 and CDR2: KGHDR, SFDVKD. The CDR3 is CATSEPSGGAGEQFF. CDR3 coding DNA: TGTGCCACCAGTGAACCTAGCGGGGGGGCCGGTGAGCAGTTCTTC.

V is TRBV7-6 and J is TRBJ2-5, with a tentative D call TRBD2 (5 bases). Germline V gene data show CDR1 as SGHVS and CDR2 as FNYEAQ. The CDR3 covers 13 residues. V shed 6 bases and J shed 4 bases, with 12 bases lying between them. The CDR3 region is CASSSTRGETQYF. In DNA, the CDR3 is TGTGCCAGCAGTTCAACTAGAGGAGAGACCCAGTACTTC.